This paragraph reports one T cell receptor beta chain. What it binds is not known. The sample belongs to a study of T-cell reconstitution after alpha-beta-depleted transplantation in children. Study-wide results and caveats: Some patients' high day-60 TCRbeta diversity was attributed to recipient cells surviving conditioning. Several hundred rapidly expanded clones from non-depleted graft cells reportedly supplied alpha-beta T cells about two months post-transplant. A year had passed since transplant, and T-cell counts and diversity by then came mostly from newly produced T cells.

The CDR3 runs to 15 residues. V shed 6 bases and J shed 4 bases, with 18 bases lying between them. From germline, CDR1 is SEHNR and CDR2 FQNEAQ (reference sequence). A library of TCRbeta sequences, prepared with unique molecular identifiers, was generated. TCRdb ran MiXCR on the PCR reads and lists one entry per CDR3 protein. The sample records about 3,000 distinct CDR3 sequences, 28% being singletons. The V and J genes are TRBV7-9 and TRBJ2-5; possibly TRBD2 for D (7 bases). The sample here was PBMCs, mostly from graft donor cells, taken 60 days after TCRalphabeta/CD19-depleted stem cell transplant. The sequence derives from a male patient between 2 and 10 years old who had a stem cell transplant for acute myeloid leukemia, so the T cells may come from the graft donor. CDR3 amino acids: CASSGGGVYAETQYF. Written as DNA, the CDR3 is TGTGCCAGCAGTGGAGGGGGGGTCTACGCAGAGACCCAGTACTTC.